The clone carrying this T cell receptor beta chain appeared a single time. Antigen: not known. The record originates from a study of shared clonotypes between healthy human individuals. Points from the study as a whole: A small donor pool kept down the genetic and exposure-history diversity that was represented.

CD45RO-negative cells were positively selected for CCR7, leaving out terminally differentiated effector memory CD45RA+ cells. Only Caucasian adults living in Nashville, Tennessee made up the donor group. Each subset's genomic DNA was split evenly across several immunoSEQ plates. Method: immunoSEQ multiplex PCR; TCRdb's copy keeps in-frame clones and lacks some. Counted here are hundreds of thousands of clones, over 90% occurring once; the ten biggest clones make up around 24%. This sequence originates from a man aged 25-45 years in good health. Sequencing input: naive CD8+ T cells sorted from blood.

Written as DNA, the CDR3 is TGTGCCAGCACCAGACTAGCGGGGAACACAGATACGCAGTATTTT. Residues: CASTRLAGNTDTQYF. The chain links TRBV2 to TRBJ2-3; 11 bases are a match to TRBD2. This CDR3 has 15 residues. With 7 bases clipped from V and 2 bases from J, the junction kept 5 bases outside the gene matches. Germline CDR1 is SNHLY and CDR2 is FYNNEI.